These T cell receptor beta chains were read from a single sample in a study of blood T cell repertoires in COVID-19. Some clones are missing from TCRdb's copy, which holds only in-frame ones; the method was immunoSEQ multiplex PCR. Counted here are 85,000 to 90,000 clones, roughly four fifths occurring once; the ten biggest clones make up 1.2%. Sequencing was carried out using peripheral blood. These receptors were obtained from a woman of 80 years or more with acute or convalescent COVID-19. Both conserved end residues are part of each CDR3. Each record gives: CDR3 DNA, CDR3 protein, J gene, V gene, clone size, D gene. D genes are given only for firm matches. The size field is filled for only some rows; it gives once, few, many or a size class.

DNA: TGTGCCAGCAGCCCCCGAAGGGAGAATTCACCCCTCCACTTT
CDR3: CASSPRRENSPLHF
J: TRBJ1-6
V: TRBV6-6
size: NA
D: NA

DNA: TGTGCCAGCAGCGTAGCGGGGGAATTGGACAATGAGCAGTTCTTC
CDR3: CASSVAGELDNEQFF
J: TRBJ2-1
V: TRBV9
size: NA
D: NA

DNA: TGTGCCAGTAACGGCGGAACAGGGGGCGGTCAGCCCCAGCATTTT
CDR3: CASNGGTGGGQPQHF
J: TRBJ1-5
V: TRBV19
size: few
D: TRBD1

DNA: TGTGCCAGCAGCTCCTTACCGCGGAGCGGGACCGGGGAGCTGTTTTTT
CDR3: CASSSLPRSGTGELFF
J: TRBJ2-2
V: TRBV7-8
size: NA
D: NA

DNA: TGCAGCGTTAAGGGACAGTTGAACACTGAAGCTTTCTTT
CDR3: CSVKGQLNTEAFF
J: TRBJ1-1
V: TRBV29-1
size: once
D: TRBD1

DNA: TGTGCCAGCAGTTCTAGGGGCGCCGATGAGCAGTTCTTC
CDR3: CASSSRGADEQFF
J: TRBJ2-1
V: TRBV12-3/TRBV12-4
size: NA
D: NA

DNA: TGTGCCAGCAGTTTACCCACGGTAGCCAAAAACATTCAGTACTTC
CDR3: CASSLPTVAKNIQYF
J: TRBJ2-4
V: TRBV28
size: NA
D: NA

DNA: TGTGCCAGCAGCCCGGGGACTAGCGAGGCGACCCAGTACTTC
CDR3: CASSPGTSEATQYF
J: TRBJ2-5
V: TRBV7-3
size: NA
D: TRBD2

DNA: TGTGCCACCAGCAATAAACAGGGTTACCAGCCCCAGCATTTT
CDR3: CATSNKQGYQPQHF
J: TRBJ1-5
V: TRBV15
size: NA
D: NA

DNA: TGTGCCAGCAGCGCGGGGACAGGGACGAACACCGGGGAGCTGTTTTTT
CDR3: CASSAGTGTNTGELFF
J: TRBJ2-2
V: TRBV5-4
size: NA
D: TRBD1

DNA: TGTGCCAGCAGCTTAGCCGGGACACTGCGCAATCAGCCCCAGCATTTT
CDR3: CASSLAGTLRNQPQHF
J: TRBJ1-5
V: TRBV7-9
size: few
D: NA

DNA: TGTGCCAGCAGAGGACAGCCCGTCCTGAATTCACCCCTCCACTTT
CDR3: CASRGQPVLNSPLHF
J: TRBJ1-6
V: TRBV2
size: NA
D: NA

DNA: TGTGCCAGCAGCTTCGCTAGGACTATTACAGATACGCAGTATTTT
CDR3: CASSFARTITDTQYF
J: TRBJ2-3
V: TRBV5-6
size: NA
D: NA

DNA: TGTGCCAGCAGCCTATGGGGGGACTACGAGCAGTACTTC
CDR3: CASSLWGDYEQYF
J: TRBJ2-7
V: TRBV5-6
size: NA
D: NA

DNA: TGTGCCAGCAGTTTACTCGGGACAGGGAGAACTGAAGCTTTCTTT
CDR3: CASSLLGTGRTEAFF
J: TRBJ1-1
V: TRBV27
size: NA
D: TRBD1

DNA: TGTGCCAGCAGCCAAGACGCTGGGGCCAACGTCCTGACTTTC
CDR3: CASSQDAGANVLTF
J: TRBJ2-6
V: TRBV3-1/TRBV3-2
size: NA
D: NA

DNA: TGTGCCAGTAGTAATGGACAGGGATCCTATAATTCACCCCTCCACTTT
CDR3: CASSNGQGSYNSPLHF
J: TRBJ1-6
V: TRBV19
size: NA
D: TRBD1

DNA: TGTGCCAGCAGCTTTCGACAGGGCACAGATACGCAGTATTTT
CDR3: CASSFRQGTDTQYF
J: TRBJ2-3
V: TRBV11-1
size: NA
D: NA

DNA: TGTGCCACCATGACCGGGACAGGGATCACCGGGGAGCTGTTTTTT
CDR3: CATMTGTGITGELFF
J: TRBJ2-2
V: TRBV24-1
size: NA
D: TRBD1

DNA: TGCAGTGCTAGTCCTCGGACAGGGGAGTCTTACAATGAGCAGTTCTTC
CDR3: CSASPRTGESYNEQFF
J: TRBJ2-1
V: TRBV20-1
size: NA
D: TRBD1

DNA: TGCGCCAGCAGCTTGCAGGGAACCTCCTATGGCTACACCTTC
CDR3: CASSLQGTSYGYTF
J: TRBJ1-2
V: TRBV5-1
size: NA
D: NA

DNA: TGTGCCACCAGCAGAGGAGGACAGCACTCTGGAAACACCATATATTTT
CDR3: CATSRGGQHSGNTIYF
J: TRBJ1-3
V: TRBV15
size: NA
D: NA

DNA: TGTGCCAGCAGTATCCAGGGGGCGCAACGTGAAAAACTGTTTTTT
CDR3: CASSIQGAQREKLFF
J: TRBJ1-4
V: TRBV6-5
size: once
D: TRBD1

DNA: TGTGCCAGCAGTACTGGGACAGGGGACCACGAGCAGTACTTC
CDR3: CASSTGTGDHEQYF
J: TRBJ2-7
V: TRBV2
size: NA
D: TRBD1

DNA: TGTGCCATCAGCGCTACCAACGAGCAGTACTTC
CDR3: CAISATNEQYF
J: TRBJ2-7
V: TRBV10-3
size: NA
D: NA

DNA: TGTGCCAGCAGCTACTCTACAGGGGCGAATCAGCCCCAGCATTTT
CDR3: CASSYSTGANQPQHF
J: TRBJ1-5
V: TRBV6-5
size: NA
D: TRBD1

DNA: TGTGCCAGCAGTGACGGAGGGAACTATGGCTACACCTTC
CDR3: CASSDGGNYGYTF
J: TRBJ1-2
V: TRBV6-4
size: NA
D: NA

DNA: TGCGCCAGCAGTTCGGGACTAGCGGGGTCCTACGAGCAGTACTTC
CDR3: CASSSGLAGSYEQYF
J: TRBJ2-7
V: TRBV5-1
size: NA
D: TRBD2

DNA: TGTGCCAGCGCAGACAAAGGTGATAACTATGGCTACACCTTC
CDR3: CASADKGDNYGYTF
J: TRBJ1-2
V: TRBV6-1
size: NA
D: NA

DNA: TGTGCCAGCACCACTGTCGCGGGATACGACTTCGGCTACACCTTC
CDR3: CASTTVAGYDFGYTF
J: TRBJ1-2
V: TRBV28
size: NA
D: NA

DNA: TGTGCCAGCAGTGAAGCGCTTCGGGGTACCCCCTACAATGAGCAGTTCTTC
CDR3: CASSEALRGTPYNEQFF
J: TRBJ2-1
V: TRBV6-1
size: NA
D: NA

DNA: TGTGCCAGCAGCCTCCGGGACAGGGAGTCCCCCCTACTGGGGAATGAGCAGTTCTTC
CDR3: CASSLRDRESPLLGNEQFF
J: TRBJ2-1
V: TRBV21-1
size: NA
D: NA

DNA: TGTGCCATCAGTGAAGGTCAGGGGTCCTACAATGAGCAGTTCTTC
CDR3: CAISEGQGSYNEQFF
J: TRBJ2-1
V: TRBV10-3
size: NA
D: NA

DNA: TGTGCCAGCAGCACAGGGGGCAAAGGCAATGAGCAGTTCTTC
CDR3: CASSTGGKGNEQFF
J: TRBJ2-1
V: TRBV5-5
size: few
D: TRBD1

DNA: TGCGCCAGCAGTCAAGACCTATATGCGGGGCGGGAGGGCACAGATACGCAGTATTTT
CDR3: CASSQDLYAGREGTDTQYF
J: TRBJ2-3
V: TRBV23-1
size: NA
D: TRBD2

DNA: TGTGCCAGCAGTTTACAGAACCATGAAGCTTTCTTT
CDR3: CASSLQNHEAFF
J: TRBJ1-1
V: TRBV28
size: NA
D: NA

DNA: TGTGCCAGCAGTGAAAGGTCAGGGCGCCAGCCCCAGCATTTT
CDR3: CASSERSGRQPQHF
J: TRBJ1-5
V: TRBV2
size: few
D: NA

DNA: TGTGCCAGCAGGTCTGACAGTTTAAATTCACCCCTCCACTTT
CDR3: CASRSDSLNSPLHF
J: TRBJ1-6
V: TRBV5-4
size: NA
D: NA

DNA: TGCAGCGTTGCTCCCCCAGATACGCAGTATTTT
CDR3: CSVAPPDTQYF
J: TRBJ2-3
V: TRBV29-1
size: NA
D: NA

DNA: TGTGCCACCAGTGATCCGGGAACCTTCTACGAGCAGTACTTC
CDR3: CATSDPGTFYEQYF
J: TRBJ2-7
V: TRBV24-1
size: NA
D: NA

DNA: TGTGCCAGCTCACCACTAGCGTCTTTTTCCTACGAGCAGTACTTC
CDR3: CASSPLASFSYEQYF
J: TRBJ2-7
V: TRBV28
size: NA
D: TRBD2

DNA: TGTGCCACCAGTGACCCTGCACGGGGTAACACTGAAGCTTTCTTT
CDR3: CATSDPARGNTEAFF
J: TRBJ1-1
V: TRBV24-1
size: NA
D: NA

DNA: TGTGCCAGCACAGGGGGCCGGGGCAATCAGCCCCAGCATTTT
CDR3: CASTGGRGNQPQHF
J: TRBJ1-5
V: TRBV6-5
size: NA
D: TRBD1

DNA: TGTGCCAGCAGTCCGGGACAGGGGGCATTCAGGAATGAGCAGTTCTTC
CDR3: CASSPGQGAFRNEQFF
J: TRBJ2-1
V: TRBV27
size: NA
D: TRBD1

DNA: TGTGCCAGCAGCACAGGGACAGGGGGCACTGAAGCTTTCTTT
CDR3: CASSTGTGGTEAFF
J: TRBJ1-1
V: TRBV7-3
size: few
D: TRBD1

DNA: TGTGCCAGCAGCTTGGTAGCGGGGGGTCTCACCGGGGAGCTGTTTTTT
CDR3: CASSLVAGGLTGELFF
J: TRBJ2-2
V: TRBV5-4
size: NA
D: TRBD2

DNA: TGTGCCAGCTCACCAGACTGGTTGGGTTCACCCCTCCACTTT
CDR3: CASSPDWLGSPLHF
J: TRBJ1-6
V: TRBV18
size: NA
D: NA

DNA: TGTGCCAGTACTCCTGTCCGGGCTGGGGCCAACGTCCTGACTTTC
CDR3: CASTPVRAGANVLTF
J: TRBJ2-6
V: TRBV19
size: NA
D: NA

DNA: TGTGCCACCAGTGAAGCGACAGGGGGCAATAATGAAAAACTGTTTTTT
CDR3: CATSEATGGNNEKLFF
J: TRBJ1-4
V: TRBV24-1
size: once
D: TRBD1

DNA: TGTGCCAGCTCCGAGGGACTCTCCTACAATGAGCAGTTCTTC
CDR3: CASSEGLSYNEQFF
J: TRBJ2-1
V: TRBV18
size: NA
D: NA